The sequence of this TCR beta chain was determined in a study of patients and donors after allogeneic stem cell transplantation. The germline CDR1 and CDR2 sequences are KGHSH and LQKENI. With 1 base clipped from V and 2 bases from J, the junction kept 5 bases outside the gene matches. The CDR3 runs 18 residues. TCRdb reanalysed the RT-PCR reads using MiXCR and keeps one entry per CDR3 protein. The sample contains roughly 880,000 distinct CDR3 sequences, 18% of which appear only once. Sequencing was performed on blood, either unsorted or a sorted T cell fraction (not recorded which). V usage is TRBV18 and J usage is TRBJ2-2, with 12 bases fitting TRBD1. This receptor was obtained from a human donor who was either an allogeneic HSCT recipient or a stem cell or donor lymphocyte infusion donor (not recorded which). It is not recorded whose cells these are; they may come from a transplant donor. This CDR3 is CASSPRTGTGGNTGELFF. The CDR3 bases are TGTGCCAGCTCACCACGTACCGGGACAGGGGGCAACACCGGGGAGCTGTTTTTT.